The T cell receptor (beta chain) under discussion was sequenced for a study of blood T cell repertoires in COVID-19. Some clones are missing from TCRdb's copy, which holds only in-frame ones; the method was immunoSEQ multiplex PCR. The sample consists of around 160,000 clones, around four fifths of them appearing once. Germline assignment: CDR1 SEHNR and CDR2 FQNEAQ (reference sequence). With 4 bases removed from V and 4 bases from J, the gap between germline ends came to 4 bases. The CDR3 is made up of 12 amino acids. The TCR comes from a woman aged 40 to 50 with active or convalescent COVID-19. Material: peripheral blood. V gene TRBV7-9 combines with J gene TRBJ1-4; no reliable D call. CDR3 in DNA: TGTGCCAGCAGCTCCCGTAATGAAAAACTGTTTTTT. Protein product: CASSSRNEKLFF.